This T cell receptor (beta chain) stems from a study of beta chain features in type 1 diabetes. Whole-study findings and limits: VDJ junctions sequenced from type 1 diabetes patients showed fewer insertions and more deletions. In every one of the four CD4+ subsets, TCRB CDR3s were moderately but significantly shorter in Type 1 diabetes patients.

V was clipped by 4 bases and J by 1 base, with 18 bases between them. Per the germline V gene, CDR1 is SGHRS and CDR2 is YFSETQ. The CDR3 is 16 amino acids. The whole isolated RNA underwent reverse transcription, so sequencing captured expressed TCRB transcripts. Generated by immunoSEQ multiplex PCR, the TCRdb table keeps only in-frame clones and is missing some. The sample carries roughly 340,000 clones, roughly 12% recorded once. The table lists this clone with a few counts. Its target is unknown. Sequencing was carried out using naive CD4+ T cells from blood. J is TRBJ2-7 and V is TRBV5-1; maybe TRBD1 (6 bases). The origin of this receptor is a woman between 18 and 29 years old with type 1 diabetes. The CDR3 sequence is CASSDPLTGLSYEQYF. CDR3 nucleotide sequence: TGCGCCAGCAGCGATCCGTTGACAGGTCTTTCCTACGAGCAGTACTTC.